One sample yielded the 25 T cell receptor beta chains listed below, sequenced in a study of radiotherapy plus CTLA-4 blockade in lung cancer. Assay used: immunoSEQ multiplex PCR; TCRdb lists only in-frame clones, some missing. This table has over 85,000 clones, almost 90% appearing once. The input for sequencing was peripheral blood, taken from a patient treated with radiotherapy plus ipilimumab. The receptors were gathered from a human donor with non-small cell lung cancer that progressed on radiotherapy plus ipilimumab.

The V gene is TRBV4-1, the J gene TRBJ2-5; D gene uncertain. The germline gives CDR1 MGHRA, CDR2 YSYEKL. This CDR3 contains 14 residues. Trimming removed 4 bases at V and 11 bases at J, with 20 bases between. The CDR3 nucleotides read TGCGCCAGCAGCCCCGCCGGCGGATCCCAGGAGCAGTACTTC. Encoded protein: CASSPAGGSQEQYF.

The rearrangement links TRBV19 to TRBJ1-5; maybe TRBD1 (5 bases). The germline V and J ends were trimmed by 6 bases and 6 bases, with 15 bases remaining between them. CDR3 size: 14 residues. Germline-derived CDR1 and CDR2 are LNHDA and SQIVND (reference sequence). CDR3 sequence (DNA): TGTGCCAGTAGCGGGGCCCCACTGGGTCAGCCCCAGCATTTT. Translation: CASSGAPLGQPQHF.

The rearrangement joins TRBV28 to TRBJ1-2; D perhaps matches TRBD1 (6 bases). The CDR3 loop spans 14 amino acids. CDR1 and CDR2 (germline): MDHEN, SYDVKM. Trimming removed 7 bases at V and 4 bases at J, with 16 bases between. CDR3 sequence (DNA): TGTGCCAGCAAAACAGGGATGAGGAGCTATGGCTACACCTTC. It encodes CASKTGMRSYGYTF.

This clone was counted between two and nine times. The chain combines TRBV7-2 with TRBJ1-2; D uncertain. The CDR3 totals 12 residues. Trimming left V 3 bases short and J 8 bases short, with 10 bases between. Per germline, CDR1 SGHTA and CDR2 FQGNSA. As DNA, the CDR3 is TGTGCCAGCAGCTTCAAAGGGCTCGGCTACACCTTC. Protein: CASSFKGLGYTF.

CDR3 nucleotides: TGCAGCGTCCGGACTAGCAGGTCCTACAATGAGCAGTTCTTC. Its protein product is CSVRTSRSYNEQFF. The chain links TRBV29-1 to TRBJ2-1, with TRBD2 identical over 8 bases. The CDR3 has 14 amino acids. Germline V gene sequence: CDR1 SQVTM, CDR2 ANQGSEA. J gave up 1 base and V 6 bases, and 5 bases lay outside the gene matches.

CDR3 sequence: CASSFTFPGLAAFYNEQFF. CDR3 DNA: TGTGCCAGCAGCTTCACCTTTCCGGGACTAGCGGCATTCTACAATGAGCAGTTCTTC. The V gene is TRBV11-2, the J gene TRBJ2-1, with 11 bases aligning to TRBD2. The CDR3 covers 19 residues. The junction had 13 bases not matched to a gene; V was cut back by 3 bases and J by 3 bases. Germline lookup yields CDR1 SGHAT and CDR2 FQNNGV.

The CDR3 nucleotides read TGTGCCAGCAGCTTAATTGGTAGCGGGACCTACGAGCAGTACTTC. Translation: CASSLIGSGTYEQYF. The chain links TRBV7-8 to TRBJ2-7; 8 nucleotides agree with TRBD2. Per the germline V gene, CDR1 is SGHVS and CDR2 is FQNEAQ. This CDR3 spans 15 amino acids. V was clipped by 2 bases and J by 2 bases; unmatched bases: 5.

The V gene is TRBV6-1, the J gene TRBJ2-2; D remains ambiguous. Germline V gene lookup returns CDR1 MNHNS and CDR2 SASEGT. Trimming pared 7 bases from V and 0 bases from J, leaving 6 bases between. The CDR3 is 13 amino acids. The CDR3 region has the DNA TGTGCCAGCATGGTACCGAACACCGGGGAGCTGTTTTTT. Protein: CASMVPNTGELFF.

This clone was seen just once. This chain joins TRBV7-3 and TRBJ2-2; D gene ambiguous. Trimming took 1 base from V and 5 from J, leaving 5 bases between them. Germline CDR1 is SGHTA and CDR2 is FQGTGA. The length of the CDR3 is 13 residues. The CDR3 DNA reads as TGTGCCAGCAGCTTAATAACGACCGGGGAGCTGTTTTTT. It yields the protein CASSLITTGELFF.

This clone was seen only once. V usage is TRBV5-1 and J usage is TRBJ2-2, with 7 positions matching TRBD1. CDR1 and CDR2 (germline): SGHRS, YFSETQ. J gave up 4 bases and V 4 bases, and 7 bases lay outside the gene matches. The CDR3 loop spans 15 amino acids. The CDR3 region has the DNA TGCGCCAGCAGCGTGACAGGGACGGGCACCGGGGAGCTGTTTTTT. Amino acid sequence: CASSVTGTGTGELFF.

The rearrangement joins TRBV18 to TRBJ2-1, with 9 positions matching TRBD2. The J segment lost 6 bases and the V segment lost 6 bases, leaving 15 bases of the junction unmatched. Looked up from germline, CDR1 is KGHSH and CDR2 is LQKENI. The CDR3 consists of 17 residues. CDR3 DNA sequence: TGTGCCAGCTCGCCGTCCCGGGAAGCGGGGGGAGGCAATGAGCAGTTCTTC. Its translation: CASSPSREAGGGNEQFF. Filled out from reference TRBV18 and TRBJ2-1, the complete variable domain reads NAGVMQNPRHLVRRRGQEARLRCSPMKGHSHVYWYRQLPEEGLKFMVYLQKENIIDESGMPKERFSAEFPKEGPSILRIQQVVRGDSAAYFCASSPSREAGGGNEQFFGPGTRLTVL.

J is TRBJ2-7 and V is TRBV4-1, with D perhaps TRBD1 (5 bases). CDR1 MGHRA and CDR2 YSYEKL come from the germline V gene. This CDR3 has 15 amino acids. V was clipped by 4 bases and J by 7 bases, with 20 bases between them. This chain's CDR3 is CASSLRASGTTEQYF. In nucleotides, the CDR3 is TGCGCCAGCAGCCTCAGGGCTTCGGGTACTACGGAGCAGTACTTC.

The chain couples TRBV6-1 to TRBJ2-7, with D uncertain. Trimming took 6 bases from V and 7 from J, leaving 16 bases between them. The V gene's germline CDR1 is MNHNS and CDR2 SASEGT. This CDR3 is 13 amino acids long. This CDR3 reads CASRLTSAREQYF. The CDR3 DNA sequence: TGTGCCAGCAGACTTACCTCGGCTAGGGAGCAGTACTTC.

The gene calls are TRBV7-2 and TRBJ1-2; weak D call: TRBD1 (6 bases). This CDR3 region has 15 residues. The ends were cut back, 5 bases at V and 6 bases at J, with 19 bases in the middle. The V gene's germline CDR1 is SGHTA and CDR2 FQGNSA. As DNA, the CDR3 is TGTGCCAGCAGCCTATTGGGGGGGCTTGGCGATGGCTACACCTTC. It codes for CASSLLGGLGDGYTF.

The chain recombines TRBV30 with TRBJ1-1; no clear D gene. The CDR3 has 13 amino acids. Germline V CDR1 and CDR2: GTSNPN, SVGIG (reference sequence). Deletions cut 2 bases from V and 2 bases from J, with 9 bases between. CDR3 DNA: TGTGCCTGGAGTTCCCGCAGTAACACTGAAGCTTTCTTT. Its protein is CAWSSRSNTEAFF.

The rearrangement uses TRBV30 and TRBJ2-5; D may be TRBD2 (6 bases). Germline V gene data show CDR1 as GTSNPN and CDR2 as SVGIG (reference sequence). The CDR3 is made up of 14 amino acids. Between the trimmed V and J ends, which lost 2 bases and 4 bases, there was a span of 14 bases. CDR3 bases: TGTGCCTGGAGTTTCGGAGGAGGGGCAGAGACCCAGTACTTC. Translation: CAWSFGGGAETQYF.

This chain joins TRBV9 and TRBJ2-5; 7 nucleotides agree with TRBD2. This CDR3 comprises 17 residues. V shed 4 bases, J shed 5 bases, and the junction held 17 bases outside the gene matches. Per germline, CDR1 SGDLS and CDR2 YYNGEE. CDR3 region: CASSQLGLGGSGETQYF. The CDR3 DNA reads TGTGCCAGCAGCCAATTGGGCTTAGGCGGGAGTGGTGAGACCCAGTACTTC.

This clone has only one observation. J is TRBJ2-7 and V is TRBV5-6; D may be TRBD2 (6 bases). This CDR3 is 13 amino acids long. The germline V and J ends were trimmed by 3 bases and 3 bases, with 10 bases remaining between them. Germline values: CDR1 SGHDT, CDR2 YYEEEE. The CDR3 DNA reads TGTGCCAGCAGCTCCGGGAGTCACTACGAGCAGTACTTC. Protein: CASSSGSHYEQYF.

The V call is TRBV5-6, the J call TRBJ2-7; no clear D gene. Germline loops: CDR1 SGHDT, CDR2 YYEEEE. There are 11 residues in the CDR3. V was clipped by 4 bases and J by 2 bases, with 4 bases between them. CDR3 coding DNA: TGTGCCAGCAGCCGAACCTACGAGCAGTACTTC. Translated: CASSRTYEQYF.

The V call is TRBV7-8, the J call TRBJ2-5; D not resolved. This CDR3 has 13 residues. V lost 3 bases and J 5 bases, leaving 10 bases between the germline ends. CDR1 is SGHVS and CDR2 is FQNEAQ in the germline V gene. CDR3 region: CASSFRLRETQYF. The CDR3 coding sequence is TGTGCCAGCAGCTTCAGATTGAGGGAGACCCAGTACTTC. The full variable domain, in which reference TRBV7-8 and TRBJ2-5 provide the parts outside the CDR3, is GAGVSQSPRYKVAKRGQDVALRCDPISGHVSLFWYQQALGQGPEFLTYFQNEAQLDKSGLPSDRFFAERPEGSVSTLKIQRTQQEDSAVYLCASSFRLRETQYFGPGTRLLVL.

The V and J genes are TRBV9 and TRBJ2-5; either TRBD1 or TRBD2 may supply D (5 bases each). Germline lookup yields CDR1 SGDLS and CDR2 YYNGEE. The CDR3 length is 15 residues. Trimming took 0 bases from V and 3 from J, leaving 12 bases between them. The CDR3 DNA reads TGTGCCAGCAGCGTAGCTACAGGAGGAAAAGAGACCCAGTACTTC. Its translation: CASSVATGGKETQYF.

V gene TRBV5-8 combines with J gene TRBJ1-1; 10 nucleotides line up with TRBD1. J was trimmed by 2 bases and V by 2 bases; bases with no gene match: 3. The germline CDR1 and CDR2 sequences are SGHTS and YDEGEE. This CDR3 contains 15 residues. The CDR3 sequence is CASSLGDRGNTEAFF. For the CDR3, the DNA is TGTGCCAGCAGCTTAGGGGACAGGGGCAACACTGAAGCTTTCTTT.

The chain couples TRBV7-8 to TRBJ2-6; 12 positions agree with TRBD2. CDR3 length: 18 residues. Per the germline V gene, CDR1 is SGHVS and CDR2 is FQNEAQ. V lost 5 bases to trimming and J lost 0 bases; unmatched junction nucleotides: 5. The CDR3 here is CASSMTSGSVSGANVLTF. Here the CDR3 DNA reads TGTGCCAGCAGCATGACTAGCGGGAGTGTCTCTGGGGCCAACGTCCTGACTTTC.

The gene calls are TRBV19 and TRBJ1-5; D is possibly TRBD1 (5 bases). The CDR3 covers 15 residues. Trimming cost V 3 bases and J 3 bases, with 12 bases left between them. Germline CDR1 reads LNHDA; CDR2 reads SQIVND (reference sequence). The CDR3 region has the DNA TGTGCCAGTAGTATTCAGGGAAAGGACAATCAGCCCCAGCATTTT. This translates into CASSIQGKDNQPQHF. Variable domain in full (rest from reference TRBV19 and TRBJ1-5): DGGITQSPKYLFRKEGQNVTLSCEQNLNHDAMYWYRQDPGQGLRLIYYSQIVNDFQKGDIAEGYSVSREKKESFPLTVTSAQKNPTAFYLCASSIQGKDNQPQHFGDGTRLSIL.

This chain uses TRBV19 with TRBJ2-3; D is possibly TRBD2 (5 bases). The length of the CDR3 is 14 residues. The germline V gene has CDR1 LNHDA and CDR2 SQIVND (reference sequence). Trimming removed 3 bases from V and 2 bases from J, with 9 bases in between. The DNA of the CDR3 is TGTGCCAGTAGTATCCGACGGGACACAGATACGCAGTATTTT. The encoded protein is CASSIRRDTDTQYF.